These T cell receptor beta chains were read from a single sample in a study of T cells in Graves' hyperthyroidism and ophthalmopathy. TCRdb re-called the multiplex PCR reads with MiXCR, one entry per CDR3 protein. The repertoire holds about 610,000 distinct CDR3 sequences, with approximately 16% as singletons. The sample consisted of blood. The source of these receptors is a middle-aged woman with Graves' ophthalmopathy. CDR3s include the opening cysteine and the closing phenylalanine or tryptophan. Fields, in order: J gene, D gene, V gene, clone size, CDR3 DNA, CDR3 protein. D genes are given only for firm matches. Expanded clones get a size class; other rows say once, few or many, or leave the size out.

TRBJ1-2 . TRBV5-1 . TGCGCCAGCAGCCCGGGGGATCCCTGGGGCTATGGCTACACCTTC CASSPGDPWGYGYTF
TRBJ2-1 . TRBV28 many TGTGCCAGCAGTCTAGACCCCGAGGGCTCCTACAATGAGCAGTTCTTC CASSLDPEGSYNEQFF
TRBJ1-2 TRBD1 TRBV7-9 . TGTGCCAGCAGCTCGAGCCGGACAGGGTTAGGCTACACCTTC CASSSSRTGLGYTF
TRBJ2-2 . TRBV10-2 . TGCGCCAGCAGCTCACCGAGTGGCACCGGGGAGCTGTTTTTT CASSSPSGTGELFF
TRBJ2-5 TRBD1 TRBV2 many TGTGCCAGCAGCGGAACAGGGGAAGAGACCCAGTACTTC CASSGTGEETQYF
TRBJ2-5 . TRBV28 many TGTGCCAGCAGTTTAGAGCGGAGGATCGGGACCCAGTACTTC CASSLERRIGTQYF
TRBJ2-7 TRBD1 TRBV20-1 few TGCAGTGCTAGAGACCCGACAGGGAGCTCCTACGAGCAGTACTTC CSARDPTGSSYEQYF
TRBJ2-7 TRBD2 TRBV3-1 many TGTGCCAGCAGCCCACCCCACGGACTAGCGGACAGATACGAGCAGTACTTC CASSPPHGLADRYEQYF
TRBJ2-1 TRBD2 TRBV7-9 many TGTGCCAGCAGCTCCACTACCCCACTAGCGGGGGGATACAATGAGCAGTTCTTC CASSSTTPLAGGYNEQFF
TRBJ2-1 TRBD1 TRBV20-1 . TGCAGTGCGAGTGGTGGGACAGGGGTTACCAATGAGCAGTTCTTC CSASGGTGVTNEQFF
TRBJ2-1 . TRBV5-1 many TGCGCCAGCAACCAGTATAGCTCCTACAATGAGCAGTTCTTC CASNQYSSYNEQFF
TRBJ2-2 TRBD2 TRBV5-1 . TGCGCCAGCAGCTTGGGGCGGAGTAGCGGGAGGAAGGAGCTGTTTTTT CASSLGRSSGRKELFF
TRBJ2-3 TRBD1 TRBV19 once TGTGCCAGTAGTCTCCAGACAGGGTTATCAGATACGCAGTATTTT CASSLQTGLSDTQYF
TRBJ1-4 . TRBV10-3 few TGTGCCATCAGTGAATGGGGTGAAAAACTGTTTTTT CAISEWGEKLFF
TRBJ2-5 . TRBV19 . TGTGCCAGTAGTATAGCGGACTCCGGGACCCAGTACTTC CASSIADSGTQYF
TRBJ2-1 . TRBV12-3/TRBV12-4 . TGTGCCAGCAGTTTAGCTTCTGCTGATCAGTTCTTC CASSLASADQFF
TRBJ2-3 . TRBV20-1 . TGCAGTGCCAGCAGCTTTGCAGATACGCAGTATTTT CSASSFADTQYF
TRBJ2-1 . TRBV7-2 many TGTGCCAGCAGCCCCCAGTTTGGGGACAATGAGCAGTTCTTC CASSPQFGDNEQFF
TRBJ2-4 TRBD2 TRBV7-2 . TGTGCCAGCAGCTTAGGCCCCGGGGGGGGGGCGGGGAACATTCAGTACTTC CASSLGPGGGAGNIQYF
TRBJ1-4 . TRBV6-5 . TGTGCCAGCAGTTACGCACGGCTTAATGAAAAACTGTTTTTT CASSYARLNEKLFF
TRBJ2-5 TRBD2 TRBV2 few TGTGCCAGCAGCGACCCCGGGACTAGTATAGAGACCCAGTACTTC CASSDPGTSIETQYF
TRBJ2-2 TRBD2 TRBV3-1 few TGTGCCAGCAGCACACGACTAGCGGGAAACACCGGGGAGCTGTTTTTT CASSTRLAGNTGELFF
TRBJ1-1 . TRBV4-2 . TGTGCCAGCAGCCAAGTGGGGGGGGACATGAACACTGAAGCTTTCTTT CASSQVGGDMNTEAFF
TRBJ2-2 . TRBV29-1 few TGCAGCGTCGGCACCGGGGAGCTGTTTTTT CSVGTGELFF
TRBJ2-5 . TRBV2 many TGTGCCAGCAGTGAATGGGTGAACCAAGAGACCCAGTACTTC CASSEWVNQETQYF
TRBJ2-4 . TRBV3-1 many TGTGCCAGCAGCCAAGATATAGGCCCTCCTGGCGGGAACATTCAGTACTTC CASSQDIGPPGGNIQYF
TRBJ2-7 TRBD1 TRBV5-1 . TGCGCCAGCAAGTGGGGAATCAGGGGGCGGTCCTACGAGCAGTACTTC CASKWGIRGRSYEQYF
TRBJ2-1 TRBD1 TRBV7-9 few TGTGCCAGCAGCTTAGGCAGGGGGCGAAGGTACAATGAGCAGTTCTTC CASSLGRGRRYNEQFF
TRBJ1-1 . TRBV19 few TGTGCCAGTAGTAAAACAGGGATTGACACTGAAGCTTTCTTT CASSKTGIDTEAFF
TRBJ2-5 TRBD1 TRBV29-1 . TGCAGCGCTGGACAGGACCAAGAGACCCAGTACTTC CSAGQDQETQYF
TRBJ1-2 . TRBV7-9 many TGTGCCAGCAGCCCCCCGGGTCGAGCCCTCTATGGCTACACCTTC CASSPPGRALYGYTF
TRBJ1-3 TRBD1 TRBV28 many TGTGCCAGCAGTCCGCCGGGACAGGGGGCGAACACCATATATTTT CASSPPGQGANTIYF
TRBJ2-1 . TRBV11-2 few TGTGCCAGCAGCCCCGGGTGGGGGACCGGCTACAATGAGCAGTTCTTC CASSPGWGTGYNEQFF
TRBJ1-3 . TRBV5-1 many TGCGCCAGCAGCTTAACAGGAGACTCTGGAAACACCATATATTTT CASSLTGDSGNTIYF
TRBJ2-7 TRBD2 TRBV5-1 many TGCGCCAGCAGCTGGACTAGCGGGAACGAGCAGTACTTC CASSWTSGNEQYF
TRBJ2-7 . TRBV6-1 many TGTGCCAGCAGTCATGACAGCTACGAGCAGTACTTC CASSHDSYEQYF
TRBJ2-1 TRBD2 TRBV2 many TGTGCCACCCCCCGGGTCGGGGGGATGGGTAATGAGCAGTTCTTC CATPRVGGMGNEQFF